Here is one TCR beta chain with its context. Its antigen is undetermined. This CDR3 region has 14 residues. Between the trimmed V and J ends, which lost 4 bases and 3 bases, there was a span of 12 bases. Germline loops: CDR1 MNHEY, CDR2 SVGEGT. Lysates of CMV-infected fibroblasts at 10 ug/mL stimulated these cells. Memory cells lacking CD40L and CD69 with high CD45RO were sorted. The data are from a study of persistence of HIV-infected CD4 T cells. Sequencing used immunoSEQ version 4 in survey mode. The method was immunoSEQ multiplex PCR; TCRdb's version includes in-frame clones alone and lacks a portion of them. This sample has about 30,000 clones; roughly 80% occur once, and the top ten carry about 0.86%.

The J gene is TRBJ1-1, the V gene TRBV6-2 or TRBV6-3; weak D call: TRBD1 (5 bases). This receptor was identified in an adult man with HIV who was CMV-seropositive. The source was CD4+ T cells sorted from PBMCs after roughly 18-hour stimulation, collected from a patient who received antiretroviral therapy. CDR3: CASSSGTVYTEAFF. In DNA, the CDR3 is TGTGCCAGCAGTTCAGGGACGGTATACACTGAAGCTTTCTTT.